The 11 T cell receptor beta chains listed next were all sequenced from one sample in a study of T cell changes during pregnancy in multiple sclerosis. Produced via immunoSEQ multiplex PCR; TCRdb's table is partial and in-frame only. The sample includes roughly 40,000 clones, more than 90% of them seen just once. The starting material was CD8+ T cells from peripheral blood mononuclear cells, obtained in the first trimester of pregnancy. The receptors derive from a female donor with multiple sclerosis, enrolled in a pregnancy study.

V gene TRBV7-8 combines with J gene TRBJ2-1; D is unclear. Trimming shortened V by 0 bases and J by 7 bases, and 13 bases separated the two germline ends. In germline, CDR1 is SGHVS, CDR2 FQNEAQ. The CDR3 runs 15 residues. This CDR3 is CASSLARRSMNEQFF. The CDR3 DNA reads as TGTGCCAGCAGCTTAGCACGCCGGAGTATGAATGAGCAGTTCTTC.

The chain has TRBV4-1 and TRBJ1-5; D may be TRBD1 (5 bases). The germline gives CDR1 MGHRA, CDR2 YSYEKL. The V end lost 2 bases, the J end lost 2 bases, and 10 bases lay between the germline ends. CDR3 length equals 15 residues. CDR3 DNA: TGCGCCAGCAGCCAATTGGGGGGAGGCAATCAGCCCCAGCATTTT. Its protein product is CASSQLGGGNQPQHF.

The V and J genes are TRBV9 and TRBJ2-1; D might be TRBD2 (7 bases). CDR3 length equals 15 residues. The germline V gene has CDR1 SGDLS and CDR2 YYNGEE. With 0 bases removed from V and 6 bases from J, the gap between germline ends came to 13 bases. CDR3 bases: TGTGCCAGCAGCGTAGGTGGGGGGGCCGGCAATGAGCAGTTCTTC. It encodes CASSVGGGAGNEQFF.

V is TRBV2 and J is TRBJ1-1; D perhaps matches TRBD1 (5 bases). CDR1 SNHLY and CDR2 FYNNEI come from the germline V gene. The V end was cut by 8 bases, the J end by 4 bases, with 14 bases between. The CDR3 length is 13 residues. DNA of the CDR3: TGTGCCAGCGTTGGGGCAGGGTCCACTGAAGCTTTCTTT. It is translated as CASVGAGSTEAFF.

The rearrangement uses TRBV7-3 and TRBJ1-2; 8 positions match TRBD1. Per germline, CDR1 SGHTA and CDR2 FQGTGA. The V and J ends lost 8 bases and 4 bases, in that order; junction bases with no gene match: 9. The CDR3 spans 14 residues. CDR3 DNA: TGTGCCAGCGGTTCCGCAGGGGGCTTCTATGGCTACACCTTC. This translates into CASGSAGGFYGYTF. The entire variable domain, with the rest obtained from reference TRBV7-3 and TRBJ1-2, is as follows: GAGVSQTPSNKVTEKGKYVELRCDPISGHTALYWYRQSLGQGPEFLIYFQGTGAADDSGLPNDRFFAVRPEGSVSTLKIQRTERGDSAVYLCASGSAGGFYGYTFGSGTRLTVV.

This chain joins TRBV27 and TRBJ1-5; the D is unclear. Trimming left V 0 bases short and J 6 bases short, with 6 bases between. This CDR3 is 13 amino acids long. CDR1 and CDR2 from the germline V gene are MNHEY and SMNVEV (reference sequence). The CDR3 loop reads CASSLSAGQPQHF. CDR3 sequence (DNA): TGTGCCAGCAGTTTATCGGCGGGTCAGCCCCAGCATTTT.

The rearrangement links TRBV9 to TRBJ2-2; possibly TRBD2 for D (5 bases). The germline CDR1 and CDR2 sequences are SGDLS and YYNGEE. The CDR3 has 15 amino acids. V was shortened by 0 bases and J by 0 bases, with 6 bases between the two germline ends. In nucleotides, the CDR3 is TGTGCCAGCAGCGTAGTTAGCGCGAACACCGGGGAGCTGTTTTTT. This codes for CASSVVSANTGELFF.

This clone has just one count. The chain links TRBV14 to TRBJ2-2; no definite D call. The CDR3 consists of 12 residues. Trimming removed 3 bases from V and 8 bases from J, with 7 bases in between. Germline V gene lookup returns CDR1 SGHDN and CDR2 FVKESK. The CDR3 spells CASSQLSGELFF. CDR3 nucleotides: TGTGCCAGCAGCCAGCTATCTGGGGAGCTGTTTTTT. Variable domain in full (rest from reference TRBV14 and TRBJ2-2): EAGVTQFPSHSVIEKGQTVTLRCDPISGHDNLYWYRRVMGKEIKFLLHFVKESKQDESGMPNNRFLAERTGGTYSTLKVQPAELEDSGVYFCASSQLSGELFFGEGSRLTVL.

This clone was counted once. V gene TRBV13 combines with J gene TRBJ2-6; D possibly corresponds to TRBD2 (5 bases). The CDR3 is 15 residues long. Looked up from germline, CDR1 is PRHDT and CDR2 is FYEKMQ (reference sequence). V was cut by 5 bases and J by 4 bases, with 12 bases left in between. The CDR3: CASSPAGRGANVLTF. The CDR3 DNA reads TGTGCCAGCAGCCCCGCGGGCAGAGGGGCCAACGTCCTGACTTTC. The full variable domain, in which reference TRBV13 and TRBJ2-6 provide the parts outside the CDR3, is AAGVIQSPRHLIKEKRETATLKCYPIPRHDTVYWYQQGPGQDPQFLISFYEKMQSDKGSIPDRFSAQQFSDYHSELNMSSLELGDSALYFCASSPAGRGANVLTFGAGSRLTVL.

A few counts support this clone. The chain is built from TRBV7-3 and TRBJ2-7; TRBD2 aligns across 7 bases. Trimming took 5 bases from V and 3 from J; bases not matched to a gene: 10. Germline V gene data show CDR1 as SGHTA and CDR2 as FQGTGA. This CDR3 spans 15 amino acids. CDR3: CASSRGVGEGYEQYF. The CDR3, as DNA: TGTGCCAGCAGCCGGGGAGTTGGGGAGGGCTACGAGCAGTACTTC.

The chain is built from TRBV18 and TRBJ2-4; D unclear. This CDR3 has 14 residues. Trimming left V 0 bases short and J 0 bases short, with 3 bases between. Germline V gene data show CDR1 as KGHSH and CDR2 as LQKENI. CDR3: CASSPPQAKNIQYF. In nucleotides, the CDR3 is TGTGCCAGCTCACCACCCCAAGCCAAAAACATTCAGTACTTC.